In this sample, the clone carrying this T cell receptor (beta chain) turned up a few times. CDR3 length: 18 amino acids. Looked up from germline, CDR1 is LGHNA and CDR2 is YNFKEQ. The germline V and J ends were trimmed by 3 bases and 5 bases, with 20 bases remaining between them. These data originate in a study of blood T cell repertoires in COVID-19. Across the whole study: PBMCs, B-cell-depleted T cells, or T cells were the source of the cDNA or gDNA that made up the material.

Per the original methods: Reference gene primer amplification yielded estimated nucleated cell counts. Assay: immunoSEQ multiplex PCR; the TCRdb copy retains only in-frame clones and omits some. V, J and clone size reflect that table, while D and trimming were determined from the DNA. This table has about 63,000 clones, 80% to 90% appearing once. The sample taken for sequencing was peripheral blood. The chain recombines TRBV4-2 with TRBJ1-6; a possible D gene is TRBD1 (6 bases). The TCR comes from a human donor in a cohort sampled during active COVID-19. The CDR3 DNA reads TGTGCCAGCAGCCAGGACAGATCTGGGGCACCTAATAATTCACCCCTCCACTTT. Amino acid sequence: CASSQDRSGAPNNSPLHF.